The present T cell receptor (beta chain) was sequenced within a study of PD-1 and CTLA-4 blockade in melanoma (dated by TCRdb to 2020 to 2023). With regard to the full study: In patients with melanoma, the researchers looked at the effects of CTLA-4 blockade versus PD-1 blockade on the CD8 T cell response that was melanoma-reactive.

The library was obtained by the immunoSEQ multiplex PCR assay. The clones in this table, taken by TCRdb from immuneACCESS, are in-frame only. Not every clone is retained; where verified, under half of the shortfall comes from an unresolved V gene, and the cause of the rest is unknown. The sample table holds over 25,000 clones, of which 85% to 90% were seen once. The top ten clones comprise around 8.5% of the sample. V is shortened by 2 bases, J by 0 bases, and the region joining them spans 13 bases. The CDR3 covers 16 residues, taking in both the cysteine and the phenylalanine. The only DNA kept is the CDR3, 48 bases in frame from the first base. Per the germline V gene (reference sequence), LNHNV is the CDR1 and YYDKDF is the CDR2. On this clone itself: The clone's antigen remains unknown. Qualities for individual bases were not recorded, and no much larger clone is one base off.

The sample consisted of CD8+ T cells from peripheral blood, taken before anti-PD-1 treatment. The receptor was isolated from a human donor with melanoma. The chain employs TRBV15 and TRBJ1-2; a confident D gene designation cannot be given. The nucleotide sequence is TGTGCCACCAGCAGAACCGCGGTGGATGCTAACTATGGCTACACCTTC. This codes for CATSRTAVDANYGYTF.